Reported below is one T cell receptor beta chain. Its antigen remains undetermined. The input lacks base qualities; no much larger clone sits a single base away. According to the study, the label for this sample's treatment or condition signals: in vitro stimulation with specific CMV peptide epitopes to enrich CMV-specific T cells. The instrument was an Illumina HiSeq 1500. TCRdb trimmed the raw reads at Q25, called clones with MiXCR and kept productive beta chains. Rows are combined by CDR3 protein, so each entry shows the most common genes and DNA. For this sample there are about 220,000 distinct CDR3 sequences; roughly two fifths appear just once. Around 60% of the sample is held by the ten biggest clonotypes. Including the terminal cysteine and phenylalanine, the CDR3 comprises 16 residues. The sequence is cut down to CDR3 DNA, 48 bases in frame from base 1. V trim: 7 bases; J trim: 3 bases; unmatched bases: 11. Based on the germline V gene, the CDR1 and CDR2 sequences are MNHEY and SVGAGI.

The sample comes from a study of T cell repertoires in cytomegalovirus infection (dated 2019 in TCRdb). Context from the whole study: The peptide stimulations were aimed at well-studied HLA-B-restricted epitopes as well as recently identified HLA-C-restricted CMV epitopes, whose presentation resists viral immunomodulation. Donor HLA type was relevant to the analysis, as public TCR beta signatures indicated carriage of CMV infection together with the matching HLA type.

What the authors observed across the whole study: In the ex vivo response, HLA-C-restricted CMV-specific TCR beta clonotypes were dominant, and in two of eight donors the single most frequent clonotype came from this HLA-C-restricted group. In both this cohort and an independent cohort of approximately 350 donors, the cumulative frequency of public TCR beta family members distinguished carriers of CMV infection plus the relevant HLA type.

The TCR originated in a human donor in good health (CMV status not recorded). Some clones in this sample may be carry-over from other donors' samples. Recombination joined TRBV6-5 with TRBJ2-2, with 7 bases aligning to TRBD1. The specimen was CD8+ T cells from cultured PBMCs, collected from culture after CMV antigen stimulation. At the DNA level, the sequence is TGTGCCAGCACCAAAGTCCGGGACAGCTACACCGGGGAGCTGTTTTTT. Protein translation: CASTKVRDSYTGELFF.